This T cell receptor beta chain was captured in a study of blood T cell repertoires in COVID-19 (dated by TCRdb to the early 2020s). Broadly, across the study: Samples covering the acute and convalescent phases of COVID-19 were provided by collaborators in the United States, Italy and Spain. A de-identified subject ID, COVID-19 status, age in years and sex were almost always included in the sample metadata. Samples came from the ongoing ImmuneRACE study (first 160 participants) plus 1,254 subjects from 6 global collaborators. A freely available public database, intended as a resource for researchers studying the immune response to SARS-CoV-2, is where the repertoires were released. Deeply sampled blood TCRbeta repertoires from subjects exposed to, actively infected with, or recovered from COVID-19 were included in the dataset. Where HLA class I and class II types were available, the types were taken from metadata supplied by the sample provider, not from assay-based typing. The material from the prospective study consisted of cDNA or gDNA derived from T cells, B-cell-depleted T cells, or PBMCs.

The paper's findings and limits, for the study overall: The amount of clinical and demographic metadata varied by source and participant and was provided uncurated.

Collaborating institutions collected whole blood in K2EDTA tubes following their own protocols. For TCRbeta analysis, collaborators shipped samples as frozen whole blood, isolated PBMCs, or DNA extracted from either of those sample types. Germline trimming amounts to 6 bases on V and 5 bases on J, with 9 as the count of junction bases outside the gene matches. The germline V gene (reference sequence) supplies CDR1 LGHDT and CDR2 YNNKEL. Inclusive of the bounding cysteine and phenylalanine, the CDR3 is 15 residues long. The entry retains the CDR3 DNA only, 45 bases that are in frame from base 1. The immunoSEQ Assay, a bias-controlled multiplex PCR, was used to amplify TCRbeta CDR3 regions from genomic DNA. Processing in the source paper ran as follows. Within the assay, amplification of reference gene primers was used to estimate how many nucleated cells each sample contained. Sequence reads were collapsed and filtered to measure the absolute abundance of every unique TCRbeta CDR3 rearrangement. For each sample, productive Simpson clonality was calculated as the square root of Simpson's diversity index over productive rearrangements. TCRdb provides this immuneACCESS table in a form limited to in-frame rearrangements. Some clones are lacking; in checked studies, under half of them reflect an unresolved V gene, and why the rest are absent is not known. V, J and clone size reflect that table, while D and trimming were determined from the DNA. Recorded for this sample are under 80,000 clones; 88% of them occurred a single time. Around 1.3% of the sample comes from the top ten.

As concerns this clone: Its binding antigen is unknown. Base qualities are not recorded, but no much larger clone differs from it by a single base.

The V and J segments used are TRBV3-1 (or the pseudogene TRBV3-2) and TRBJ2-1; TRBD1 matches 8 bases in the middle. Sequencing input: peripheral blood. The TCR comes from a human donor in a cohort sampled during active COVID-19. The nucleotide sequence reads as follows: TGTGCCAGCAGTCCCAGGGGGCGACTTAACAATGAGCAGTTCTTC. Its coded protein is CASSPRGRLNNEQFF.